This is a list of T cell receptor beta chains from one sample in a study of graft-versus-host responses after intestinal transplantation. These TCRs are of unknown antigen specificity. TCRdb keeps only in-frame clones here, not all; method: immunoSEQ multiplex PCR. This sample carries under 100,000 clones, about 94% of them seen once, and the ten largest clones take approximately 0.19%. The sequencing here drew on unstimulated CD4+ T cells sorted from spleen or lymph node cells, taken before transplant. The origin of the receptors is a human donor who was the organ donor for an intestinal transplant. Each CDR3 is given with its conserved first and last residue. The D gene is left open where the match is weak. Where a row states a size, it is once, few, many or the class of an expanded clone; other rows omit it.

V gene	clone size	J gene	D gene	CDR3 DNA	CDR3 protein
TRBV7-9	-	TRBJ1-1	TRBD1	TGTGCCAGCGGGAGACAGGGAAGCACTGAAGCTTTCTTT	CASGRQGSTEAFF
TRBV6-5	-	TRBJ1-1	TRBD1	TGTGCCAGCAGTCCACGAAGGGGGCGAGTCACTGAAGCTTTCTTT	CASSPRRGRVTEAFF
TRBV7-2	-	TRBJ2-7	-	TGTGCCAGCAGCTATTCCCGGGACTTCCTATACGAGCAGTACTTC	CASSYSRDFLYEQYF
TRBV6-1	-	TRBJ2-1	-	TGTGCCAGCATCGAAGCTGCCCCCTACAATGAGCAGTTCTTC	CASIEAAPYNEQFF
TRBV7-7	-	TRBJ2-5	TRBD2	TGTGCTAGCAGCCGGTCCCTCCGTAGCGGGGGGGCGATAGAGACCCAGTACTTC	CASSRSLRSGGAIETQYF
TRBV5-1	-	TRBJ1-2	-	TGCGCCAGCAGTCTCTTGGGGGCGGAGGGCTACACCTTC	CASSLLGAEGYTF
TRBV19	-	TRBJ2-1	-	TGTGCCAGTAGCCCTTTACCGGGCGACCTCTACAATGAGCAGTTCTTC	CASSPLPGDLYNEQFF
TRBV18	-	TRBJ2-5	-	TGTGCCAGCTCACCATTAGGAGAGACCCAGTACTTC	CASSPLGETQYF
TRBV4-3	few	TRBJ2-1	TRBD2	TGCGCCAGCAGCCACGAATCTTTCAGGGAATCGGGGGGCAATGAGCAGTTCTTC	CASSHESFRESGGNEQFF
TRBV28	-	TRBJ1-3	-	TGTGCCAGCGGGGGTCCCTCTGGAAACACCATATATTTT	CASGGPSGNTIYF
TRBV7-3	-	TRBJ2-3	TRBD2	TGTGCCAGCAGCTCGCGGGGGGGCGGCACAGATACGCAGTATTTT	CASSSRGGGTDTQYF
TRBV7-8	-	TRBJ1-2	-	TGTGCCAGCAGCTTAGCCCCCTGGGAATCAATTAACTATGGCTACACCTTC	CASSLAPWESINYGYTF
TRBV5-1	-	TRBJ1-6	-	TGCGCCAGCAGCTTGGAGGGGTCCTATAATTCACCCCTCCACTTT	CASSLEGSYNSPLHF
TRBV10-2	-	TRBJ2-1	TRBD1	TGCGCCAGCATTAGACAGGGGACCCTCTCCTACAATGAGCAGTTCTTC	CASIRQGTLSYNEQFF
TRBV7-9	once	TRBJ2-5	-	TGTGCCAGCAGCTTATTGCATCAGACCCAGTACTTC	CASSLLHQTQYF
TRBV7-6	-	TRBJ1-4	-	TGTGCCAGCAGCTTTGGCAGACCTAATGAAAAACTGTTTTTT	CASSFGRPNEKLFF
TRBV5-1	-	TRBJ2-7	-	TGCGCCAGCAGCTTAATCCCCGGGGGCGACGAGCAGTACTTC	CASSLIPGGDEQYF
TRBV7-2	-	TRBJ2-3	-	TGTGCCAGCAGCTTAGTTTCGGATACGCAGTATTTT	CASSLVSDTQYF
TRBV27	-	TRBJ2-1	-	TGTGCCAGCAGTAACAGTCTAGGGACAAACCCTCCGGGGGAGCAGTTCTTC	CASSNSLGTNPPGEQFF
TRBV27	few	TRBJ1-4	-	TGTGCCAGCAGTTTAAGGACAGTAAATGAAAAACTGTTTTTT	CASSLRTVNEKLFF
TRBV19	-	TRBJ1-1	-	TGTGCCAGTAGTCTGGGGACTTACCGTCCAGAGGCTTTCTTT	CASSLGTYRPEAFF
TRBV20-1	-	TRBJ1-1	-	TGCAGTGCGTTGAAGAACACTGAAGCTTTCTTT	CSALKNTEAFF
TRBV5-4	-	TRBJ2-3	TRBD2	TGTGCCAGCAGCTCTAGACTAGCGGGCCTCTATAGCACAGATACGCAGTATTTT	CASSSRLAGLYSTDTQYF
TRBV18	-	TRBJ1-5	TRBD1	TGTGCCAGCTCTGGGACAGGGGGCGGTCAGCCCCAGCATTTT	CASSGTGGGQPQHF
TRBV6-1	-	TRBJ1-6	-	TGTGCCAGCAGTGAAGAGGGACCGGGTTATTCACCCCTCCACTTT	CASSEEGPGYSPLHF
TRBV21-1	-	TRBJ2-3	-	TGTGCCAGCAGCAAAAGTCCTAGCGGGGTTAGCACAGATACGCAGTATTTT	CASSKSPSGVSTDTQYF
TRBV29-1	-	TRBJ1-1	-	TGCAGCGTTGAAAGTAGGGAGACAGTGAACACTGAAGCTTTCTTT	CSVESRETVNTEAFF
TRBV10-3	few	TRBJ2-7	TRBD1	TGTGCCATCAGGACGGACAGGGGGAGCTACGAGCAGTACTTC	CAIRTDRGSYEQYF
TRBV7-2	once	TRBJ2-7	-	TGTGCCAGCAGCCACCCTCTGACAGCCTCCTACGAGCAGTACTTC	CASSHPLTASYEQYF
TRBV7-2	-	TRBJ2-7	TRBD1	TGTGCCAGCAGCTTAGGGGACAGAGTCGCCGGCGAGCAGTACTTC	CASSLGDRVAGEQYF
TRBV2	once	TRBJ1-6	-	TGTGCCAGCCTTATAGACGGGGGTTCACCCCTCCACTTT	CASLIDGGSPLHF
TRBV5-4	-	TRBJ1-5	-	TGTGCCAGCAGCTTGTTGGGTGACAATCAGCCCCAGCATTTT	CASSLLGDNQPQHF
TRBV5-4	-	TRBJ2-1	-	TGTGCCAGCAACCGACAACCGAACAATGAGCAGTTCTTC	CASNRQPNNEQFF
TRBV5-4	-	TRBJ2-5	TRBD2	TGTGCCAGCAGCTTCGGGGGGAAGAGAATGGAGACCCAGTACTTC	CASSFGGKRMETQYF
TRBV11-2	-	TRBJ1-1	TRBD1	TGTGCCAGCAGCCTCAGGACAGGGGGCGCGGGCACTGAAGCTTTCTTT	CASSLRTGGAGTEAFF
TRBV20-1	-	TRBJ2-7	-	TGCAGTGCTAGCGCCTACGAGCAGTACTTC	CSASAYEQYF
TRBV28	-	TRBJ1-5	-	TGTGCCAGCACTCGTCCATCAGGTCAGCCCCAGCATTTT	CASTRPSGQPQHF
TRBV19	-	TRBJ2-7	-	TGTGCCAGTAGTCCCCGGGGACGTAACTACGGGCAGTACTTC	CASSPRGRNYGQYF
TRBV6-5	-	TRBJ1-1	TRBD1	TGTGCCAGCAGAGTAGTGACAGGGACGACTGAAGCTTTCTTT	CASRVVTGTTEAFF
TRBV28	-	TRBJ1-1	TRBD1	TGTGCCAGCAGTGGGGCCCAGACAGGGAAAGCTTTCTTT	CASSGAQTGKAFF
TRBV30	-	TRBJ1-1	-	TGTGCCTGGAGGGGCCAGGGGAACACTGAAGCTTTCTTT	CAWRGQGNTEAFF
TRBV19	-	TRBJ1-5	-	TGTGCCAGTAGTAATATTTTCGTCCGGGAGAATCAGCCCCAGCATTTT	CASSNIFVRENQPQHF
TRBV6-1	-	TRBJ2-1	-	TGTGCCAGCAGTGAAGCTCCAACAAGGAATGAGCAGTTCTTC	CASSEAPTRNEQFF
TRBV28	-	TRBJ1-2	-	TGTGCCAGCAGTTTAGCCGACAGGCCTAACTATGGCTACACCTTC	CASSLADRPNYGYTF
TRBV6-5	-	TRBJ2-2	-	TGTGCCAGCAGTTACTCCCCCACCGGGGAGCTGTTTTTT	CASSYSPTGELFF
TRBV30	-	TRBJ2-5	-	TGTGCCTGGAGTCGGCGGGGGCCTGGGACCCAGTACTTC	CAWSRRGPGTQYF
TRBV27	-	TRBJ2-1	-	TGTGCCAGCAGTTTCAGGGGGGGGCTTAATGAGTTCTTC	CASSFRGGLNEFF
TRBV9	-	TRBJ1-4	TRBD1	TGTGCCAGCAGCGCAAACAGGGGTACTCGTGAAAAACTGTTTTTT	CASSANRGTREKLFF
TRBV28	-	TRBJ1-2	-	TGTGCCAGCAGTTTATCCGACCGGACGCTGGGAGGCTACACCTTC	CASSLSDRTLGGYTF
TRBV11-2	-	TRBJ1-2	-	TGTGCCAGCAGCTTATCGGTCGTCTCGGCCTATGGCTACACCTTC	CASSLSVVSAYGYTF
TRBV30	-	TRBJ2-1	-	TGTGCCTGGTCTACGGACTCCAGCTCCTACAATGAGCAGTTCTTC	CAWSTDSSSYNEQFF
TRBV18	-	TRBJ1-1	-	TGTGCCAGCCATCGGGGTTTCATGAACACTGAAGCTTTCTTT	CASHRGFMNTEAFF
TRBV28	-	TRBJ2-3	-	TGTGCCAGCAGTTGGGCGAGCCGCACAGATACGCAGTATTTT	CASSWASRTDTQYF